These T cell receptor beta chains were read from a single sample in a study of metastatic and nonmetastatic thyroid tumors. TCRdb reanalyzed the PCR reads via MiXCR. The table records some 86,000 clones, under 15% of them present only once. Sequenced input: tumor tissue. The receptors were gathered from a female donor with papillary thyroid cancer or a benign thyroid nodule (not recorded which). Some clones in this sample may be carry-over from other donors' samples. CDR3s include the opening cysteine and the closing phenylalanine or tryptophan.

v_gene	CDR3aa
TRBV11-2	CASSPRTSVQNYNEQFF
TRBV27	CASSLIGGFNTEAFF
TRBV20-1	CSADSKGSTDTQYF
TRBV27	CASSFGGTIGELFF
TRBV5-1	CASSLVTGDTEAFF
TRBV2	CASSPPGGRGHYEQYF
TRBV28	CASSPSPSSYEQYF
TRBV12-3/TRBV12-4	CASSLNPNSYEQYF
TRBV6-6	CASSYSTGRVVNTEAFF
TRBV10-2	CASSINGQGRTEALF
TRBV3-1	CASSQGDSNSPLHF
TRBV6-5	CASSYLGTPSWQFF
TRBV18	CASSSEDTQYF
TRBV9	CASSVGTGLVGRNTEAFF
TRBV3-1	CASSPYYPGTGYDEQYF
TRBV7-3	CASSIGTGSEQYF
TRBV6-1	CASRRHLKETQYF
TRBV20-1	CSALRDLGYEQYF
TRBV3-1	CASSPDSVRNYF
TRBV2	CASSGKGPGNTIYF
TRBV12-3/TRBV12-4	CASSFGQMNTEAFF
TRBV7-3	CASSRSLAGGLSDTQYF
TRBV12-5	CASGLATWTSGNTWELFF
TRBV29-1	CSVISGHSNQPQHF
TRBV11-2	CASSLGPAGLTEAFF
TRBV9	CASSGTGGKGSNNEQFF
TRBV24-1	CATSDWRRGGFTDTQYF
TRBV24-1	CATSDWDLNEQFF